The present entry profiles one T cell receptor (beta chain) with its context. This sample stems from a study of shared clonotypes between healthy human individuals. Clones were read by immunoSEQ multiplex PCR, and TCRdb kept only the in-frame ones, dropping some. This table holds roughly 1,500,000 clones, 95% to 99% found once. Per the germline V gene, CDR1 is SGDLS and CDR2 is YYNGEE. CDR3 length: 16 amino acids. V was cut by 1 base and J by 7 bases, with 18 bases left in between. The sequencing sample was made of naive CD4+ T cells sorted from blood. Subset indicated: CD45RA+ positively selected. The receptor comes from a man between 25 and 39 years old in good health. The V and J genes are TRBV9 and TRBJ2-1; D uncertain. CDR3: CASSVQQMSYTNEQFF. CDR3 nucleotides: TGTGCCAGCAGCGTACAACAGATGAGTTATACGAATGAGCAGTTCTTC.